The 10 T cell receptor beta chains reported below all come from one sample, sequenced in a study of neurological immune-mediated disorders. Using its own MiXCR run on the 5' RACE reads, TCRdb lists one record per CDR3 protein. The data show roughly 14,000 distinct CDR3 sequences, 10% seen once. The source material was PBMCs. The origin of the receptors is a woman in her 40s in good health.

This clonotype was seen ten or more times. The V gene is TRBV5-1, the J gene TRBJ2-1; D remains unclear. CDR1 is SGHRS and CDR2 is YFSETQ in the germline V gene. V was clipped by 0 bases and J by 9 bases, with 10 bases between them. The length of the CDR3 is 13 residues. The CDR3: CASSLGLDTEQFF. In DNA, the CDR3 is TGCGCCAGCAGCTTGGGCCTAGATACTGAGCAGTTCTTC.

This clonotype came up many times. The chain couples TRBV28 to TRBJ2-3; D remains unclear. V lost 5 bases, J lost 0 bases, and 6 bases lay in between. The CDR3 length is 13 residues. The germline V gene encodes CDR1 MDHEN and CDR2 SYDVKM. The CDR3 sequence: CASSPDSTDTQYF. For the CDR3, the DNA is TGTGCCAGCAGTCCCGACAGCACAGATACGCAGTATTTT.

The table lists this clonotype with many counts. The chain links TRBV18 to TRBJ2-2; D is possibly TRBD1 (6 bases). V lost 5 bases and J lost 6, with 22 bases in between. Germline lookup yields CDR1 KGHSH and CDR2 LQKENI. The length of the CDR3 is 17 residues. CDR3 amino acids: CASSLRLQGPSAGELFF. CDR3 in DNA: TGTGCCAGCTCATTGAGGCTCCAGGGGCCCTCGGCCGGGGAGCTGTTTTTT.

In its sample, this clonotype ranks as medium-sized. The chain recombines TRBV28 with TRBJ1-4; D is undetermined. V was clipped by 8 bases and J by 6 bases, with 22 bases between them. Germline assignment: CDR1 MDHEN and CDR2 SYDVKM. This CDR3 spans 16 amino acids. Written as DNA, the CDR3 is TGTGCCAGCTCCATTCCCAGCCGGGCCGGAGATGAAAAACTGTTTTTT. It is translated as CASSIPSRAGDEKLFF.

This clonotype was seen only a few times. This chain joins TRBV19 and TRBJ1-4; D is unresolved. CDR3 length: 13 amino acids. Germline CDR1 and CDR2: LNHDA and SQIVND (reference sequence). Deletions cut 6 bases from V and 8 bases from J, with 13 bases between. The chain's CDR3 is CASSQGLEEKLFF. CDR3 coding DNA: TGTGCCAGTAGCCAAGGGTTGGAGGAAAAACTGTTTTTT. The full variable domain, in which reference TRBV19 and TRBJ1-4 provide the parts outside the CDR3, is DGGITQSPKYLFRKEGQNVTLSCEQNLNHDAMYWYRQDPGQGLRLIYYSQIVNDFQKGDIAEGYSVSREKKESFPLTVTSAQKNPTAFYLCASSQGLEEKLFFGSGTQLSVL.

This clonotype was found many times. J is TRBJ2-1 and V is TRBV20-1; D may be TRBD2 (6 bases). The CDR3 loop spans 13 amino acids. Germline loops: CDR1 DFQATT, CDR2 SNEGSKA (reference sequence). V shed 3 bases and J shed 9 bases, with 15 bases lying between them. Written as DNA, the CDR3 is TGCAGTGCTAGCGGCGGGATGGTGGGTGAGCAGTTCTTC. Its protein is CSASGGMVGEQFF.

This clonotype is termed medium-sized (0.01 to 0.1%). This CDR3 is CASSPSAGPLREQFF. CDR3 in DNA: TGTGCCAGCAGCCCCTCCGCTGGACCCCTTAGGGAGCAGTTCTTC. This chain joins TRBV11-2 and TRBJ2-1; D not certain. The CDR3 contains 15 residues. CDR1 is SGHAT, CDR2 FQNNGV, per germline. The V end lost 5 bases, the J end lost 10 bases, and 21 bases lay between the germline ends.

This clonotype showed up many times. The chain employs TRBV2 and TRBJ1-4; 8 positions agree with TRBD1. Per the germline V gene, CDR1 is SNHLY and CDR2 is FYNNEI. This CDR3 has 12 amino acids. Trimming removed 8 bases from V and 11 bases from J; junction bases left unmatched: 7. This chain's CDR3 is CASGPGGAKLFF. In DNA form, the CDR3 reads TGTGCCAGCGGGCCAGGGGGCGCGAAACTGTTTTTT.

The genes are TRBV5-4 and TRBJ2-2; the match to TRBD1 covers 10 bases. Germline loops: CDR1 SGHNT, CDR2 YYREEE (reference sequence). The CDR3 totals 16 residues. V shed 4 bases, J shed 0 bases, and the junction held 3 bases outside the gene matches. This chain's CDR3 is CASSGQGGPNTGELFF. The CDR3 DNA follows: TGTGCCAGCAGCGGACAGGGGGGACCGAACACCGGGGAGCTGTTTTTT.

This clonotype occurred many times. The chain employs TRBV12-3 or TRBV12-4 and TRBJ2-7; 10 bases align to TRBD2. The CDR3 has 15 residues. After removal of 4 bases from V and 7 bases from J, the junction contained 10 bases not matched to a gene. The DNA for the CDR3 is TGTGCCAGCAGTTCTGTCAGCGGGGGGGCCCGGGAGCAGTACTTC. Its translation: CASSSVSGGAREQYF.